The present TCR beta chain was sequenced within a study of Tregs in tolerant kidney transplant recipients. Remarks on this clone: Its specificity is unknown.

Germline lookup yields CDR1 MNHEY and CDR2 SMNVEV (reference sequence). Trimming pared 5 bases from V and 3 bases from J, leaving 8 bases between. This CDR3 is built from 13 residues. Thawed PBMCs were FACS-sorted into unstimulated CD4+CD25+CD127- regulatory T cells, CD4+CD25- non-regulatory cells, CD4 and CD8 cells. The assay was immunoSEQ multiplex PCR, and TCRdb's table has in-frame clones only and misses some. Among roughly 66,000 clones listed, roughly 92% were seen once. Whole-study results and caveats: The small number of patients limits these findings pending further validation. Tregs expanded with activated donor B cells seemed most donor-specific. Changing PCR primers prevented nucleotide comparison between some patients' samples.

This chain connects TRBV27 to TRBJ2-1, with TRBD2 as a possible D gene (5 bases). This clonotype was sampled from a human donor who received a combined kidney and bone marrow transplant. Sequenced material: CD8+ T cells from blood, taken before the transplant. The CDR3 bases are TGTGCCAGCAGTAGGACTCACTACAATGAGCAGTTCTTC. It encodes CASSRTHYNEQFF.